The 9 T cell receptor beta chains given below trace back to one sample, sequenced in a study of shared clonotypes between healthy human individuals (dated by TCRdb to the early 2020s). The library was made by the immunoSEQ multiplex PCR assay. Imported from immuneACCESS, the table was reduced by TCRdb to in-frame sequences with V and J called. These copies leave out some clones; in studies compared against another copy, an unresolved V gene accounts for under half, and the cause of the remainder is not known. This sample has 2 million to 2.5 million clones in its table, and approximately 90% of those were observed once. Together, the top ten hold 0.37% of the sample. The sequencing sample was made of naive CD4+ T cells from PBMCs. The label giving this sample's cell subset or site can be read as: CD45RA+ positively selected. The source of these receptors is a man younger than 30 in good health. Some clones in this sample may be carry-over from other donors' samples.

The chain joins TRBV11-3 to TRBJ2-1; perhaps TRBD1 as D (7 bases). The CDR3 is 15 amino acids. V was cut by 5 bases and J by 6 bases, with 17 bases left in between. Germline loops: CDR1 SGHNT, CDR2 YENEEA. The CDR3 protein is CASSPGGTDPNEQFF. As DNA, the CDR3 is TGTGCCAGCAGCCCAGGCGGGACAGATCCCAATGAGCAGTTCTTC.

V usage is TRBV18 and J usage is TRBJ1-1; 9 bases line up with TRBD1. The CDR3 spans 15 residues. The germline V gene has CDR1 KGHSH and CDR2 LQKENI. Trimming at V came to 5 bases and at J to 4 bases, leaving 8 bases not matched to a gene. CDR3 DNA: TGTGCCAGCTCAGACGCAACAGGGGGCGTCACTGAAGCTTTCTTT. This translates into CASSDATGGVTEAFF.

The CDR3, as DNA: TGCGCCAGCAGCGCCTCCGGGGGGACCTACGAGCAGTACTTC. It translates to CASSASGGTYEQYF. V gene TRBV5-1 combines with J gene TRBJ2-7; 7 nucleotides match TRBD2. J lost 2 bases, V lost 4 bases, and 6 bases had no gene match. Germline-derived CDR1 and CDR2 are SGHRS and YFSETQ. The CDR3 runs 14 residues.

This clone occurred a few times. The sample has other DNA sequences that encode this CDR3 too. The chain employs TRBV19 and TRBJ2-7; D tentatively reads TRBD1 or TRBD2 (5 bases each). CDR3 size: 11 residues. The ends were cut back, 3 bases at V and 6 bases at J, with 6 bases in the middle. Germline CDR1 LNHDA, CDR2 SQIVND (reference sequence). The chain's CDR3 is CASSIGAEQYF. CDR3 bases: TGTGCCAGTAGTATCGGGGCCGAGCAGTACTTC.

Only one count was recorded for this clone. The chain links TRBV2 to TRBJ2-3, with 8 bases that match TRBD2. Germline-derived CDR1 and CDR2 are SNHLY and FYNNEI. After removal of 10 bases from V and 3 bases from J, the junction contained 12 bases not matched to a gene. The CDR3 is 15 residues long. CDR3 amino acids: CATPGGRDVTDTQYF. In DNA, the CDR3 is TGTGCCACCCCGGGGGGGCGCGATGTTACAGATACGCAGTATTTT.

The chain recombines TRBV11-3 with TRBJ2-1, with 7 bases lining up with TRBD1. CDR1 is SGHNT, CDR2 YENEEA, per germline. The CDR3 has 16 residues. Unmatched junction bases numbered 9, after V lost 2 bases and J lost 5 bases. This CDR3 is CASSLSRGGVHNEQFF. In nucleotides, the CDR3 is TGTGCCAGCAGCTTATCGAGAGGGGGCGTCCACAATGAGCAGTTCTTC.

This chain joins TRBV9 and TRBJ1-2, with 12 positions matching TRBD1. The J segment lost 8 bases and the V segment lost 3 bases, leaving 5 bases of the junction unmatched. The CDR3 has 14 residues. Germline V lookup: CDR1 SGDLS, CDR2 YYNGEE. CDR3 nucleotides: TGTGCCAGCAGCGGTCGGGACAGGGGGCACGGCTACACCTTC. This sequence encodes CASSGRDRGHGYTF. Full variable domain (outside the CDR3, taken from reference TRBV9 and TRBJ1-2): DSGVTQTPKHLITATGQRVTLRCSPRSGDLSVYWYQQSLDQGLQFLIQYYNGEERAKGNILERFSAQQFPDLHSELNLSSLELGDSALYFCASSGRDRGHGYTFGSGTRLTVV.

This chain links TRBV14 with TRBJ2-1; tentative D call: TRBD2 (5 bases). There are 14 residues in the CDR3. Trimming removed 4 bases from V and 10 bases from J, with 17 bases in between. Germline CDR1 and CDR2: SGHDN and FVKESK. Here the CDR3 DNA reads TGTGCCAGCAGCCCGATTCCGGGGTTTGGGGAGCAGTTCTTC. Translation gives CASSPIPGFGEQFF. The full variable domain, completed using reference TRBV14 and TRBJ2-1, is EAGVTQFPSHSVIEKGQTVTLRCDPISGHDNLYWYRRVMGKEIKFLLHFVKESKQDESGMPNNRFLAERTGGTYSTLKVQPAELEDSGVYFCASSPIPGFGEQFFGPGTRLTVL.

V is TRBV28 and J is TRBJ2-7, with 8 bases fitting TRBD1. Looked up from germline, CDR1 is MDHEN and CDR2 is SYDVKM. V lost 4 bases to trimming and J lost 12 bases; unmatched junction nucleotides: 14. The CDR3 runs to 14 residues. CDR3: CASSSYRGSLRGYF. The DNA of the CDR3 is TGTGCCAGCAGTTCATACAGGGGGAGCTTGAGGGGGTACTTC.